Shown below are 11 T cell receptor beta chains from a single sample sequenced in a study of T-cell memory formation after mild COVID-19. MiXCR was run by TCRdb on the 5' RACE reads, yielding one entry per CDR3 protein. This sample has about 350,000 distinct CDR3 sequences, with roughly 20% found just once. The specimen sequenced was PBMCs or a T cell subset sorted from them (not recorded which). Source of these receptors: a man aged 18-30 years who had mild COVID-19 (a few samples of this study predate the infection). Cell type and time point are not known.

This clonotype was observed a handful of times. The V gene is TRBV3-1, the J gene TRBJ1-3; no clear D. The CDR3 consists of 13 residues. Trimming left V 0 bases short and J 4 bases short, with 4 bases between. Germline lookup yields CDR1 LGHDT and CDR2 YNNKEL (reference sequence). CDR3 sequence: CASSQDSGNTIYF. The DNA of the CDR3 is TGTGCCAGCAGCCAAGACAGCGGAAACACCATATATTTT. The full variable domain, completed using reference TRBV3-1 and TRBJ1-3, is DTAVSQTPKYLVTQMGNDKSIKCEQNLGHDTMYWYKQDSKKFLKIMFSYNNKELIINETVPNRFSPKSPDKAHLNLHINSLELGDSAVYFCASSQDSGNTIYFGEGSWLTVV.

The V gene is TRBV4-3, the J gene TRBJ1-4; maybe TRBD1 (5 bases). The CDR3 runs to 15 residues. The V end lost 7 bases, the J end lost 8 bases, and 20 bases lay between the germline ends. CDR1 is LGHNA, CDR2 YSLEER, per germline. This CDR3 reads CASTPETAGEEKLFF. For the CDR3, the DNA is TGCGCCAGCACACCCGAGACAGCCGGGGAGGAAAAACTGTTTTTT.

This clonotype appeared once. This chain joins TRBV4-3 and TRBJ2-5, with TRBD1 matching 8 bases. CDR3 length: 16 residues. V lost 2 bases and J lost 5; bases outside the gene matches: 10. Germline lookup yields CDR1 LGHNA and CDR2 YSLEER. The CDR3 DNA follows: TGCGCCAGCAGCCAATGGGGCGACAGGGGCCCGGAGACCCAGTACTTC. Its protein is CASSQWGDRGPETQYF.

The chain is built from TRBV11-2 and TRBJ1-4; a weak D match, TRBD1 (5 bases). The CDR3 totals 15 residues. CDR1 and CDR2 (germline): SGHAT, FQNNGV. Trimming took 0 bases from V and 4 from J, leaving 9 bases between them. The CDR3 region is CASSLEGLLNEKLFF. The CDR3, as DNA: TGTGCCAGCAGCTTAGAGGGACTGCTTAATGAAAAACTGTTTTTT.

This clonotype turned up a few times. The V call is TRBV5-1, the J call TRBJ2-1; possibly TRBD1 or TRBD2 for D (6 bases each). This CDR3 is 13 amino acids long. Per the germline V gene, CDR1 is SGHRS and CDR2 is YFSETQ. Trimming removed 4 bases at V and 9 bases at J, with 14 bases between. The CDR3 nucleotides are TGCGCCAGCAGCCTTAGGGGGGAGCGTGAGCAGTTCTTC. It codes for CASSLRGEREQFF. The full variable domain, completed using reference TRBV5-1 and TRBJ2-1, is KAGVTQTPRYLIKTRGQQVTLSCSPISGHRSVSWYQQTPGQGLQFLFEYFSETQRNKGNFPGRFSGRQFSNSRSEMNVSTLELGDSALYLCASSLRGEREQFFGPGTRLTVL.

CDR3 DNA: TGTGCCAGCGCCGGCCGGGGCACGACAAATTCACCCCTCCACTTT. Protein: CASAGRGTTNSPLHF. The gene calls are TRBV2 and TRBJ1-6; perhaps TRBD1 as D (5 bases). The germline CDR1 and CDR2 sequences are SNHLY and FYNNEI. The CDR3 has 15 residues. The V gene lost 8 bases and the J gene lost 7 bases, with 18 bases spanning the gap.

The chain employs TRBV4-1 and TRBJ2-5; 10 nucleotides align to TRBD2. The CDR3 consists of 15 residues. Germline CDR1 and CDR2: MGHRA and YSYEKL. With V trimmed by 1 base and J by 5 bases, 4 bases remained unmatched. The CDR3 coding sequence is TGCGCCAGCAGCCAAGCACTAGCGGGGATGGAGACCCAGTACTTC. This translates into CASSQALAGMETQYF.

CDR3 loop: CATRDGGAAGELFF. In DNA form, the CDR3 reads TGTGCCACCAGAGACGGGGGGGCCGCCGGGGAGCTGTTTTTT. The chain couples TRBV24-1 to TRBJ2-2; 8 bases agree with TRBD2. V was clipped by 7 bases and J by 6 bases; unmatched bases: 6. CDR3 length: 14 residues. CDR1 and CDR2 (germline): KGHDR, SFDVKD.

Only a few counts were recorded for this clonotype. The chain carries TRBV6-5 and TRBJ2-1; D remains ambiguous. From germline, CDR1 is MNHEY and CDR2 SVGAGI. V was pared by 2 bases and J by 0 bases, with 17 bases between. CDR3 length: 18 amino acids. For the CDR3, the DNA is TGTGCCAGCAGTTACGGGTTAGCTGGGCGGAGCTCCTACAATGAGCAGTTCTTC. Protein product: CASSYGLAGRSSYNEQFF.

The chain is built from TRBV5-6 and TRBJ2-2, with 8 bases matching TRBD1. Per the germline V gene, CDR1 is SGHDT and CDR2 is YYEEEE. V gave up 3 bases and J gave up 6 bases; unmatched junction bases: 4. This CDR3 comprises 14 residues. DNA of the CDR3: TGTGCCAGCAGCTCCCTGACAGGGGCCGGGGAGCTGTTTTTT. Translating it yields CASSSLTGAGELFF. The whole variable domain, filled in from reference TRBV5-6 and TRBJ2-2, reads DAGVTQSPTHLIKTRGQQVTLRCSPKSGHDTVSWYQQALGQGPQFIFQYYEEEERQRGNFPDRFSGHQFPNYSSELNVNALLLGDSALYLCASSSLTGAGELFFGEGSRLTVL.

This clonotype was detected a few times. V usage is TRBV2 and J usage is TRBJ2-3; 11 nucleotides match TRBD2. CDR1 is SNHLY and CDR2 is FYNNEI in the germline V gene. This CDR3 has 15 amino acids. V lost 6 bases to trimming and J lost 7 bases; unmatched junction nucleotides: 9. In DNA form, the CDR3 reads TGTGCCAGCAGCGCCAGAGGGACTAGCGGCCATACGCAGTATTTT. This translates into CASSARGTSGHTQYF.